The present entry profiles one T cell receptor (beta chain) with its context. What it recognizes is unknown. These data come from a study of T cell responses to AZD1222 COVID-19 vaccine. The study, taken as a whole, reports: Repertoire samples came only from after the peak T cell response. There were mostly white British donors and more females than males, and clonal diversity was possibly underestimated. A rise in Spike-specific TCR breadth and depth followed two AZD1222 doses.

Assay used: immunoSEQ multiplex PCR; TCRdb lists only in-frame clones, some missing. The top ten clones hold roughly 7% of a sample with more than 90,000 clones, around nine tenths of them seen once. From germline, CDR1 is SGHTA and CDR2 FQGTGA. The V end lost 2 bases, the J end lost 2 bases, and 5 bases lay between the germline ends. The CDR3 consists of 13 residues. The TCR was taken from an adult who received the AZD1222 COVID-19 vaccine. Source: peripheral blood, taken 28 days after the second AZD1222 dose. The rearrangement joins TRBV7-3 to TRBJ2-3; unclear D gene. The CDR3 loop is CASSLGHTDTQYF. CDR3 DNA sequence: TGTGCCAGCAGCTTAGGGCACACAGATACGCAGTATTTT.